The 19 T cell receptor beta chains presented below share a single source sample, sequenced in a study of blood T cell repertoires in COVID-19. Clones were read by immunoSEQ multiplex PCR, and TCRdb kept only the in-frame ones, dropping some. Found here are 150,000 to 200,000 clones, more than 75% of them singletons; the top ten hold 15% to 20%. The sequenced material came from peripheral blood. These receptors originate from a man aged 55 to 70 with active or convalescent COVID-19.

This clone was observed a single time. The rearrangement links TRBV5-1 to TRBJ2-7, with a weak D call TRBD1 (6 bases). V was clipped by 2 bases and J by 0 bases, with 12 bases between them. Germline assignment: CDR1 SGHRS and CDR2 YFSETQ. The CDR3 spans 15 residues. The CDR3 loop is CASSFQGPPSYEQYF. The DNA for the CDR3 is TGCGCCAGCAGCTTTCAGGGGCCGCCCTCCTACGAGCAGTACTTC.

The chain recombines TRBV7-9 with TRBJ2-7; 9 positions match TRBD2. CDR1 SEHNR and CDR2 FQNEAQ come from the germline V gene (reference sequence). The CDR3 extends over 14 amino acids. J was trimmed by 2 bases and V by 1 base; bases with no gene match: 0. CDR3 sequence reads: CASSLGTSAYEQYF. CDR3 DNA sequence: TGTGCCAGCAGCTTAGGGACTAGCGCCTACGAGCAGTACTTC.

The V and J genes are TRBV19 and TRBJ1-2; D is possibly TRBD1 (6 bases). Germline loops: CDR1 LNHDA, CDR2 SQIVND (reference sequence). The CDR3 contains 17 residues. Trimming removed 5 bases from V and 2 bases from J, with 21 bases in between. CDR3 protein: CASSAEILGARNYGYTF. The CDR3 DNA follows: TGTGCCAGTAGTGCCGAGATTTTGGGGGCGAGGAACTATGGCTACACCTTC.

The J gene is TRBJ1-1, the V gene TRBV11-2; 7 nucleotides align to TRBD1. The ends lost 4 bases at V and 1 base at J; junction bases unmatched: 6. The CDR3 loop spans 15 amino acids. Per germline, CDR1 SGHAT and CDR2 FQNNGV. This CDR3 is CASSWSGTENTEAFF. DNA for the CDR3: TGTGCCAGCAGCTGGTCCGGGACAGAGAACACTGAAGCTTTCTTT.

The chain carries TRBV9 and TRBJ1-2; no clear D. This CDR3 spans 14 amino acids. Germline loops: CDR1 SGDLS, CDR2 YYNGEE. The ends were cut back, 1 base at V and 3 bases at J, with 10 bases in the middle. The CDR3 coding sequence is TGTGCCAGCAGCGTATTACAGCCTTACTATGGCTACACCTTC. Encoded protein: CASSVLQPYYGYTF. Using reference TRBV9 and TRBJ1-2 for the parts outside the CDR3, the full variable domain is DSGVTQTPKHLITATGQRVTLRCSPRSGDLSVYWYQQSLDQGLQFLIQYYNGEERAKGNILERFSAQQFPDLHSELNLSSLELGDSALYFCASSVLQPYYGYTFGSGTRLTVV.

The J gene is TRBJ2-7, the V gene TRBV7-2; TRBD2 matches at 11 bases. Germline loops: CDR1 SGHTA, CDR2 FQGNSA. With V trimmed by 0 bases and J by 1 base, 2 bases remained unmatched. The CDR3 extends over 16 amino acids. DNA of the CDR3: TGTGCCAGCAGCTTAGCGGCTAGCGGGGGGTCCTACGAGCAGTACTTC. Protein: CASSLAASGGSYEQYF.

The rearrangement links TRBV20-1 to TRBJ1-2; D call uncertain. This CDR3 has 11 residues. CDR1 DFQATT and CDR2 SNEGSKA come from the germline V gene (reference sequence). The CDR3, as DNA: TGCAGCAACGGAGCTAACTATGGCTACACCTTC. It yields the protein CSNGANYGYTF.

The chain employs TRBV6-5 and TRBJ1-5; 9 nucleotides agree with TRBD1. CDR3 length: 15 residues. The germline gives CDR1 MNHEY, CDR2 SVGAGI. V trimming: 5 bases; J trimming: 9 bases; junction bases outside the gene matches: 11. CDR3 DNA sequence: TGTGCCAGCAGTCCCGGGACAGGGCAAGCGGGGCCCCAGCATTTT. Its protein is CASSPGTGQAGPQHF.

This clone has just one count. V usage is TRBV10-3 and J usage is TRBJ1-3; the D gene is possibly TRBD1 (5 bases). This CDR3 is built from 17 residues. CDR1 ENHRY and CDR2 SYGVKD come from the germline V gene. Trimming stripped 0 bases from V and 0 bases from J, with 12 bases between. CDR3 sequence (DNA): TGTGCCATCAGTGAGTCGAACAGGAGGGCCTCTGGAAACACCATATATTTT. Translation gives CAISESNRRASGNTIYF.

The chain joins TRBV19 to TRBJ1-4, with no clear D. This CDR3 contains 12 residues. V gave up 5 bases and J gave up 8 bases, with 9 bases separating them. The germline gives CDR1 LNHDA, CDR2 SQIVND (reference sequence). The CDR3 here is CASSHGEEKLFF. The CDR3 region has the DNA TGTGCCAGTAGTCACGGTGAAGAAAAACTGTTTTTT.

This clone occurred a few times. V and J are TRBV18 and TRBJ1-2, with D possibly being TRBD1 (6 bases). Trimming removed 1 base at V and 3 bases at J, with 15 bases between. This CDR3 is built from 16 residues. Germline CDR1 reads KGHSH; CDR2 reads LQKENI. The CDR3 nucleotides are TGTGCCAGCTCACCACGGGACATACCTAAATACTATGGCTACACCTTC. Translated: CASSPRDIPKYYGYTF.

The gene calls are TRBV3-1 (or the pseudogene TRBV3-2) and TRBJ1-6; TRBD1 is a possible D gene (5 bases). Deletions cut 0 bases from V and 6 bases from J, with 15 bases between. CDR3 length: 17 amino acids. From germline, CDR1 is LGHDT and CDR2 YNNKEL (reference sequence). The CDR3 nucleotides read TGTGCCAGCAGCCAAGATCTTCCAGGGCGATCTAATTCACCCCTCCACTTT. Protein sequence: CASSQDLPGRSNSPLHF.

The CDR3 DNA follows: TGTGCCACCAGTGACCGGACTAGCGGGGGCTTCTACGAGCAGTACTTC. Protein sequence: CATSDRTSGGFYEQYF. The J gene is TRBJ2-7, the V gene TRBV24-1; 13 positions agree with TRBD2. Trimming at V came to 4 bases and at J to 3 bases, leaving 5 bases not matched to a gene. Per the germline V gene, CDR1 is KGHDR and CDR2 is SFDVKD. CDR3 length: 16 residues.

The chain carries TRBV5-1 and TRBJ1-2, with no clear D. Trimming cost V 1 base and J 2 bases, with 6 bases left between them. Germline values: CDR1 SGHRS, CDR2 YFSETQ. The CDR3 runs 13 residues. The CDR3 is CASSLSANYGYTF. In DNA, the CDR3 is TGCGCCAGCAGCTTGTCTGCGAACTATGGCTACACCTTC.

The CDR3 bases are TGTGCCAGCAGTTTATGGGTTGGACAGGGTAGCACAGATACGCAGTATTTT. Translating gives CASSLWVGQGSTDTQYF. The chain joins TRBV27 to TRBJ2-3; TRBD1 matches 8 bases. J was trimmed by 0 bases and V by 1 base; bases with no gene match: 6. Germline V gene lookup returns CDR1 MNHEY and CDR2 SMNVEV (reference sequence). This CDR3 has 17 amino acids.

This chain links TRBV20-1 with TRBJ1-6, with TRBD1 matching 8 bases. This CDR3 is built from 15 residues. The V and J ends lost 3 bases and 10 bases, in that order; junction bases with no gene match: 11. CDR1 is DFQATT and CDR2 is SNEGSKA in the germline V gene (reference sequence). CDR3 sequence: CSASGPGQGLSPLHF. As DNA, the CDR3 is TGCAGTGCTAGTGGACCTGGACAGGGTTTATCACCCCTCCACTTT.

The CDR3 protein is CASSPRPSGIFNEQFF. The DNA for the CDR3 is TGTGCCAGCAGCCCCCGCCCTAGCGGGATTTTCAATGAGCAGTTCTTC. The chain uses TRBV13 and TRBJ2-1, with 9 bases matching TRBD2. With 5 bases clipped from V and 6 bases from J, the junction kept 11 bases outside the gene matches. The length of the CDR3 is 16 residues. Germline V gives CDR1 PRHDT, CDR2 FYEKMQ (reference sequence).

This chain links TRBV19 with TRBJ2-3; D is perhaps TRBD1 (6 bases). The CDR3 covers 14 residues. Trimming removed 5 bases at V and 2 bases at J, with 11 bases between. Germline V gene sequence: CDR1 LNHDA, CDR2 SQIVND (reference sequence). CDR3 sequence (DNA): TGTGCCAGTAGTGTCCAGGGGTTCACAGATACGCAGTATTTT. This encodes CASSVQGFTDTQYF.

The chain recombines TRBV5-1 with TRBJ1-2; D may be TRBD1 (5 bases). V was shortened by 0 bases and J by 2 bases, with 14 bases between the two germline ends. This CDR3 contains 16 residues. Germline CDR1 is SGHRS and CDR2 is YFSETQ. CDR3 amino acids: CASSLAVGTGNYGYTF. The CDR3 DNA sequence: TGCGCCAGCAGCTTGGCTGTTGGAACAGGAAACTATGGCTACACCTTC.